This TCR beta chain was found in a study of cytomegalovirus exposure and HLA in healthy donors. Study-level points and caveats: In a later analysis, common viral pathogens appeared linked to several of the most significant clusters. An analysis done earlier found most TCR beta V segments productive about 87% or about 30% of the time.

Use of 60 Vbeta and 13 Jbeta primers characterized the PCR. Sequenced by immunoSEQ multiplex PCR; TCRdb stores in-frame clones only, minus some. The sample holds about 140,000 clones; more than 70% are singletons and the top ten take roughly 2.4%. Worth noting for this clone: What it binds is not known.

Losses at the gene ends were 0 bases for V and 0 bases for J; bases not matched to a gene: 7. Germline-derived CDR1 and CDR2 are GTSNPN and SVGIG (reference sequence). The CDR3 extends over 18 amino acids. Sequencing was carried out using PBMCs. The sequence derives from a man between 45 and 60 years old in good health and CMV-seronegative. The chain couples TRBV30 to TRBJ1-5; TRBD1 matches at 11 bases. The CDR3 DNA is TGTGCCTGGAGTGTAGGGACAGGGGGACGGTATAGCAATCAGCCCCAGCATTTT. It translates to CAWSVGTGGRYSNQPQHF.